The clone carrying this TCR beta chain was counted between two and nine times. These data come from a study of cytomegalovirus exposure and HLA in healthy donors. Profiling relied on immunoSEQ multiplex PCR, and the TCRdb table lists in-frame clones only, not all of them. The sample has hundreds of thousands of clones, over 75% seen once. Germline values: CDR1 MGHDK, CDR2 SYGVNS. V lost 8 bases and J lost 0, with 4 bases in between. CDR3 length: 11 amino acids. This sequence joins TRBV25-1 and TRBJ1-2, with D unclear. The TCR originated in a man aged 18 to 29 in good health and CMV-seropositive. Sequenced sample: PBMCs. CDR3 amino acids: CASGSNYGYTF. CDR3 coding DNA: TGTGCCAGCGGATCTAACTATGGCTACACCTTC.